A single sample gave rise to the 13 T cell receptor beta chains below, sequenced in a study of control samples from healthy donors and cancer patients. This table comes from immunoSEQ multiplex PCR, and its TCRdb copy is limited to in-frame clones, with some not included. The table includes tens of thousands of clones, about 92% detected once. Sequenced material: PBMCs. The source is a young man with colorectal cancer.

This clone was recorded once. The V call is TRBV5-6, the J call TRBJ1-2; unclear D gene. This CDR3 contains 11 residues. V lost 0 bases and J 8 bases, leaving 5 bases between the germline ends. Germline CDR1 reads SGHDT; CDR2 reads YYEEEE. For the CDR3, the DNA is TGTGCCAGCAGCTTGGGCGGGGGCTACACCTTC. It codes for CASSLGGGYTF. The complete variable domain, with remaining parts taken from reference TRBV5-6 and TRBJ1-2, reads DAGVTQSPTHLIKTRGQQVTLRCSPKSGHDTVSWYQQALGQGPQFIFQYYEEEERQRGNFPDRFSGHQFPNYSSELNVNALLLGDSALYLCASSLGGGYTFGSGTRLTVV.

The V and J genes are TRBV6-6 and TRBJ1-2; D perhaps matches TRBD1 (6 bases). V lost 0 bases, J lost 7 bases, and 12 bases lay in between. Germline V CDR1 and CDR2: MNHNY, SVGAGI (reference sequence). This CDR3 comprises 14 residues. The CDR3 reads CASSYSRDTGGYTF. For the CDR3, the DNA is TGTGCCAGCAGTTACTCCAGGGACACAGGTGGCTACACCTTC.

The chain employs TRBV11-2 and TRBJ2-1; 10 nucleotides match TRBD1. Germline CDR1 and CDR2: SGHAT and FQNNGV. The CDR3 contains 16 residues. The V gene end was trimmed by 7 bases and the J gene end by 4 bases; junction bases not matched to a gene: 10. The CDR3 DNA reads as TGTGCCAGCACCGCCAGGGTGGGACAGGGGTACAATGAGCAGTTCTTC. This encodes CASTARVGQGYNEQFF. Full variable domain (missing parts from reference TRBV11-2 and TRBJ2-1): EAGVAQSPRYKIIEKRQSVAFWCNPISGHATLYWYQQILGQGPKLLIQFQNNGVVDDSQLPKDRFSAERLKGVDSTLKIQPAKLEDSAVYLCASTARVGQGYNEQFFGPGTRLTVL.

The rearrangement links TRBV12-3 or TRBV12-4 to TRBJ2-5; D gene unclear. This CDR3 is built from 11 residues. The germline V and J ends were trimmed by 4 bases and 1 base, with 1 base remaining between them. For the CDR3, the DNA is TGTGCCAGCAGTTCCCAAGAGACCCAGTACTTC. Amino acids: CASSSQETQYF.

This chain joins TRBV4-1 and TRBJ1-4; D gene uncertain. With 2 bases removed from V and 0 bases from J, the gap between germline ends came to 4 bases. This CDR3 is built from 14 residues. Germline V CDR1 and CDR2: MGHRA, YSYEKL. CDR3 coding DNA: TGCGCCAGCAGCCAACCTGCAACTAATGAAAAACTGTTTTTT. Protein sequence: CASSQPATNEKLFF.

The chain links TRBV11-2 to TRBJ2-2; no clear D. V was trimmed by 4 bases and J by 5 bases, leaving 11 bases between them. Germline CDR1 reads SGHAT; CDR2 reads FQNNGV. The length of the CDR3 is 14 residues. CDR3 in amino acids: CASSSRDGTGELFF. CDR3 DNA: TGTGCCAGCAGCTCAAGAGACGGTACCGGGGAGCTGTTTTTT.

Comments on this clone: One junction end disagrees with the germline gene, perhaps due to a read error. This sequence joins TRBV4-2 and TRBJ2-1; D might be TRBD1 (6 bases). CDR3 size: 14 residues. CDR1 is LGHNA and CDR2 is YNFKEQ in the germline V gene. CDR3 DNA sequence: TGTGCCAGCAGCCGAACTAACCGGGACAAGGAGCAGTTCTTC. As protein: CASSRTNRDKEQFF.

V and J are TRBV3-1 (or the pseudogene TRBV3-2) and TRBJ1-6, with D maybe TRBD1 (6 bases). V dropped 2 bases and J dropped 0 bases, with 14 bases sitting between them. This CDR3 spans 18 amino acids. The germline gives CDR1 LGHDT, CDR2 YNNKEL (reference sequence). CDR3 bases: TGTGCCAGCAGCCAAACATCTTCAGGGGTCTCCTATAATTCACCCCTCCACTTT. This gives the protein CASSQTSSGVSYNSPLHF.

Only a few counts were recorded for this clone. The CDR3 nucleotides are TGCGCCAGCAGCCTAAGGACTAGGGGGGAGACCCAGTACTTC. It is translated as CASSLRTRGETQYF. This chain uses TRBV4-1 with TRBJ2-5, with D maybe TRBD2 (7 bases). Deletions cut 4 bases from V and 5 bases from J, with 14 bases between. The V gene's germline CDR1 is MGHRA and CDR2 YSYEKL. The CDR3 loop spans 14 amino acids.

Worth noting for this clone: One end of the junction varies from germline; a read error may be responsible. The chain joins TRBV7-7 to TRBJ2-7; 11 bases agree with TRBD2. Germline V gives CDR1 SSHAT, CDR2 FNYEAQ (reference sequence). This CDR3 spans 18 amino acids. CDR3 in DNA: TGTGCTAGCAGCTTACCGTCCACTAGCGGGGGTATCTCCTACGAGCAGTACTTC. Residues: CASSLPSTSGGISYEQYF.

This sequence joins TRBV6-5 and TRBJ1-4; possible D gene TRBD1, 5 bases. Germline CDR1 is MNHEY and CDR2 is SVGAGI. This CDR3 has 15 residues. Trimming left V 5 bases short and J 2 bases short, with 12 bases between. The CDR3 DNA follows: TGTGCCAGCAGTCGCTCCAGGGCTACTAATGAAAAACTGTTTTTT. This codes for CASSRSRATNEKLFF.

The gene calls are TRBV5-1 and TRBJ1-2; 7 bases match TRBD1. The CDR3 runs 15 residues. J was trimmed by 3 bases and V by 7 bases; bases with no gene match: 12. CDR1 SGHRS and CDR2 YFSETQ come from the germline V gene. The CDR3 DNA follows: TGCGCCAGCCATCCTTCCGGACAGGAATACTATGGCTACACCTTC. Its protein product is CASHPSGQEYYGYTF.

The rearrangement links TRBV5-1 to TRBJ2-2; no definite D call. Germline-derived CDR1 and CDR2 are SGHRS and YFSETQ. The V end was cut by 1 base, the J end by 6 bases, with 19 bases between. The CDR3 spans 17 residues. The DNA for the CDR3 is TGCGCCAGCAGCTTGCGTTCTCAGGCCCTGGAACCCGGGGAGCTGTTTTTT. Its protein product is CASSLRSQALEPGELFF.